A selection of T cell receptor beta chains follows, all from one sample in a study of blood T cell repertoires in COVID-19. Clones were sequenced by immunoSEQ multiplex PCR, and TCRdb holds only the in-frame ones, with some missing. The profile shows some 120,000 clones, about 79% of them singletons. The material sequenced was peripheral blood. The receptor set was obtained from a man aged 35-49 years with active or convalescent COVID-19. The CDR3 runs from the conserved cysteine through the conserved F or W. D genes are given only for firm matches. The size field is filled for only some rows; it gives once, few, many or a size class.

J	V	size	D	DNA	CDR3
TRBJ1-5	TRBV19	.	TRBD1	TGTGCCAGTAGTGTAACCAACAGGGGTAGCAATCAGCCCCAGCATTTT	CASSVTNRGSNQPQHF
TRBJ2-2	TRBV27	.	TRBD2	TGTGCCAGCAGCACAGCCGGGCGGGGAGGGGGGGAGCTGTTTTTT	CASSTAGRGGGELFF
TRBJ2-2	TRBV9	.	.	TGTGCCAGCAGCGTAGAATCTCTGAACACCGGGGAGCTGTTTTTT	CASSVESLNTGELFF
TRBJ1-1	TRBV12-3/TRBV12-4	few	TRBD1	TGTGCCAGCAGTTTAAAGGGGACAGGGGAAGCTTTCTTT	CASSLKGTGEAFF
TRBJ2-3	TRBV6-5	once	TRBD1	TGTGCCAGCAGTCCTGCAGGACAGGGGATAGATACGCAGTATTTT	CASSPAGQGIDTQYF
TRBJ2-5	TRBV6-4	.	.	TGTGCCAGCAGTGACTCTAACCACGGGACCCAGTACTTC	CASSDSNHGTQYF
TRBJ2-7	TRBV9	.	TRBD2	TGTGCCAGCAGCGTCCGAGGCGGGGGGAGGGTAGACGAGCAGTACTTC	CASSVRGGGRVDEQYF
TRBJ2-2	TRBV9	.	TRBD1	TGTGCCAGCGGGACAGGGGGCGTTATTCCCGGGGAGCTGTTTTTT	CASGTGGVIPGELFF
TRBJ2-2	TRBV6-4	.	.	TGTGCCAGCAGTGACTCGCAGACCGGGGAGCTGTTTTTT	CASSDSQTGELFF
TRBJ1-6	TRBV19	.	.	TGTGCCAGTAGCACAGGGATGGCTGCACCCCTCCACTTT	CASSTGMAAPLHF
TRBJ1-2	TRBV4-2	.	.	TGTGCCAGCAGCCAAGAAGGGTGGGGCGGCTACACCTTC	CASSQEGWGGYTF
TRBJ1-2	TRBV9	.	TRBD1	TGTGCCAGCAGCGCTACTACTAACGACAGGGGGCTGGATGGCTACACCTTC	CASSATTNDRGLDGYTF
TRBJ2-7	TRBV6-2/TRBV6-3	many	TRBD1	TGTGCCAGCAGCGACGGACAGGGCGTCTACGAGCAGTACTTC	CASSDGQGVYEQYF
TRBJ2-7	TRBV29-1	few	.	TGCAGCGTTGAAGAGGCGACAGCTCCTAGAGAGCAGTACTTC	CSVEEATAPREQYF
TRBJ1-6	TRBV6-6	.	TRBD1	TGTGCCAGCCGACAGGGGATGGGGTCACCCCTCCACTTT	CASRQGMGSPLHF
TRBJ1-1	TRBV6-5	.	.	TGTGCCAGTCGCCTCACAGCGAACACTGAAGCTTTCTTT	CASRLTANTEAFF
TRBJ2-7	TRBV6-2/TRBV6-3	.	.	TGTGCCAGCAGCCGAGCGGGACACCACTACGAGCAGTACTTC	CASSRAGHHYEQYF
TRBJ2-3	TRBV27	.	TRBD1	TGTGCCACCGGGGGAGGACGGAACAGGGGGGATACGCAGTATTTT	CATGGGRNRGDTQYF
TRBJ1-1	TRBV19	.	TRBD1	TGTGCCAGTAGAACCGGGACAGGGATCAATGAAGCTTTCTTT	CASRTGTGINEAFF
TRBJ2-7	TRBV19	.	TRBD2	TGTGCCAGTAGTACCTCCGGGACTAGTAGCGAGCAGTACTTC	CASSTSGTSSEQYF
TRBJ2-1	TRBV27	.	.	TGTGCCAGCAGTCCTATTCCCAATGAGCAGTTCTTC	CASSPIPNEQFF
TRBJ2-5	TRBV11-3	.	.	TGTGCCAGCAGTCTATCGCTCGAGACCCAGTACTTC	CASSLSLETQYF
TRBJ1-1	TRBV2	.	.	TGTGCCACCCTCGGGTTTGGGAGCGTTGAAGCTTTCTTT	CATLGFGSVEAFF
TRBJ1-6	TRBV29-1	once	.	TGCAGCGCGGGACAACATAATTCACCCCTCCACTTT	CSAGQHNSPLHF
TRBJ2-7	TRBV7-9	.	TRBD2	TGTGCCAGCAGCTTAGCCCACATGACTAGCGGGCGCGCCTACGAGCAGTACTTC	CASSLAHMTSGRAYEQYF
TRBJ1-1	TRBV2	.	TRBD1	TGTGCCACCCACGGGGACAGGGGCACTGAAGCTTTCTTT	CATHGDRGTEAFF
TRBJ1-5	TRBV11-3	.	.	TGTGCCAGCAGACCGCAGAGCAATCAGCCCCAGCATTTT	CASRPQSNQPQHF
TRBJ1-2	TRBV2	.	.	TGTGCCAGCAGCCCCGCCTCGACCTTCGGGGGCTACACCTTC	CASSPASTFGGYTF
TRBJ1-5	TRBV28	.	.	TGTGCCAGCAGTTTCTACAGGCTCACTGGCCAGCCCCAGCATTTT	CASSFYRLTGQPQHF
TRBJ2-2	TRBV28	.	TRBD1	TGTGCCAGCAGCCCACCATCCGGGACAGGGGGCAGCGGGGAGCTGTTTTTT	CASSPPSGTGGSGELFF
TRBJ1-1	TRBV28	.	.	TGTGCCAGCAGTTTAGGGTCTCGGGGCACTGAAGCTTTCTTT	CASSLGSRGTEAFF
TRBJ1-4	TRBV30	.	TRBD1	TGTGCCTGGACCAGGGACAGTGAAAAACTGTTTTTT	CAWTRDSEKLFF
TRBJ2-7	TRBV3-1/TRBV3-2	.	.	TGTGCCAGCAGCCACGCCGGGACACGCTACGAGCAGTACTTC	CASSHAGTRYEQYF
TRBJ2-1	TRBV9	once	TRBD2	TGTGCCAGCAGCTTACCGGGGACTAGCGCCTCCAATGAGCAGTTCTTC	CASSLPGTSASNEQFF
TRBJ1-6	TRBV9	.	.	TGTGCCAGCAGCCCCCCCTCAGACACCTATAATTCACCCCTCCACTTT	CASSPPSDTYNSPLHF
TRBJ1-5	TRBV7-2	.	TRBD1	TGTGCCAGCAGCGCGACAGGGGGCCCTCAGCCCCAGCATTTT	CASSATGGPQPQHF
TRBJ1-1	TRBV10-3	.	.	TGTGCCATCAGTGAGGAACGAGAGGCTTTCTTT	CAISEEREAFF
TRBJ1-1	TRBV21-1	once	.	TGTGCCAGCAGCAAAGCATCGGGCCTCAGGCGGGCCGAAGCTTTCTTT	CASSKASGLRRAEAFF
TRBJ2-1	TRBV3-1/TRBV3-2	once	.	TGTGCCAGCAGCCTAATAGGATCTGGCAGGGATTACAATGAGCAGTTCTTC	CASSLIGSGRDYNEQFF